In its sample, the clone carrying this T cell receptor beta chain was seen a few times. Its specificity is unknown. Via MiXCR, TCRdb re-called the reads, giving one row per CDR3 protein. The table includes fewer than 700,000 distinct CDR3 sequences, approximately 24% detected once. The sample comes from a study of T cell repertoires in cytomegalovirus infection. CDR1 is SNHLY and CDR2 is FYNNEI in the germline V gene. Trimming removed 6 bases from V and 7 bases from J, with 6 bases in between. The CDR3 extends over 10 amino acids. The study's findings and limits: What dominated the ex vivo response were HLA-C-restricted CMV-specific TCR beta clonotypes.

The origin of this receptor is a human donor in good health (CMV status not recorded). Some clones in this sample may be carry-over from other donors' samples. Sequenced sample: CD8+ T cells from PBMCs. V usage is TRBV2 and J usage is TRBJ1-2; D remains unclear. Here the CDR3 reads CASREIGYTF. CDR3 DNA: TGTGCCAGCAGGGAGATTGGCTACACCTTC.